This entry concerns a single T cell receptor beta chain. Its antigen target is currently unknown. The record has no base qualities; no much larger clone is one base away. Receptor amplification or capture employed the immunoSEQ multiplex PCR assay. Each sample had 90,000 to 100,000 TCR templates assayed by the deep sequencing platform. Genomic DNA extracted from sorted T cells was used for TCRbeta CDR3 sequencing. Processing in the source paper ran as follows. The R programming language was used for the clonal analysis of the TCRbeta CDR3 data. Alloreactive CD4+ and CD8+ clones were defined by comparing unstimulated samples with post-reaction CFSE-low samples. Alloreactive CD4+ clones were assigned to regulatory or non-regulatory origin by matching sequences to sorted unstimulated Treg and non-Treg repertoires. In its TCRdb copy, this immuneACCESS table keeps in-frame sequences only and misses some clones. Where compared with another copy, unresolved V genes explain less than half of these, and the others have no known cause. The V and J calls and the clone size are those of that table, but D and trimming were determined from the DNA. For this sample there are over 90,000 clones; around nine tenths appear just once. Together, the top ten hold 1.1% of the sample.

The data are from a study of siplizumab effects on memory and regulatory T cells (dated by TCRdb to about 2019). With regard to the full study: The effect of the anti-CD2 antibody siplizumab on alloreactive T-cell subsets was examined in allogeneic mixed lymphocyte reactions constructed from human PBMCs. Summary of the overall study and its limitations: Among mappable alloreactive CD4+ clones, the Treg-derived fraction averaged approximately 72% with siplizumab versus roughly 29% in control reactions. Whether proliferating Tregs from siplizumab cultures were suppressive was not functionally confirmed. The cumulative frequency of alloreactive sequences traceable to unstimulated CD4+ memory T cells was significantly reduced by siplizumab. About 75-96% of proliferating CD4+ or CD8+ clones could not be given a naive or memory phenotype. Unstimulated naive T cells appeared to be more diverse than memory T cells, and naive cells seemed to make a substantial contribution to the alloresponse. Because sequences at frequencies below about 10^-5 were poorly captured, only a minor fraction of alloreactive clones could be mapped back to unstimulated subsets.

Sorted unstimulated T cells and proliferating T cells recovered from mixed lymphocyte reactions underwent TCRbeta CDR3 sequencing. Fresh whole blood from more than 8 HLA-typed healthy donors was used as the source from which PBMCs were isolated. The clonotype originates from a human donor in good health. Sequences were obtained from CD4+ T cells sorted from blood.

In nucleotides, the sequence is TGTGCCATCCCCAGGGAATTCCGTCGCATTACTCGCGAGGGCTGCAACGAGCAGTACTTC. This is translated as CAIPREFRRITREGCNEQYF. The V and J genes are TRBV27 and TRBJ2-7, with the D call perhaps TRBD1 or TRBD2, as 5 bases match in each case. The germline V gene (reference sequence) specifies MNHEY as CDR1 and SMNVEV as CDR2. V is cut by 10 bases and J by 5 bases, and the space between the germline ends is 39 bases. The CDR3 contains 20 residues, cysteine and phenylalanine counted. Only the CDR3 region is kept as DNA, spanning 60 bases read in frame from base 1.